This passage covers 24 T cell receptor beta chains from one sample sequenced in a study of blood T cell repertoires in COVID-19. Sequenced by immunoSEQ multiplex PCR; TCRdb stores in-frame clones only, minus some. The sample lists about 200,000 clones, 80% to 95% occurring once. Sequencing used peripheral blood. These receptors were obtained from a man aged 50 to 60 with acute or convalescent COVID-19.

The genes are TRBV23-1 and TRBJ1-6; 10 bases map to TRBD1. TRBV23-1 has ORF status, its function being uncertain. V lost 4 bases, J lost 7 bases, and 1 base stayed unmatched. This CDR3 region has 14 residues. CDR3 residues: CASSRGQGNSPLHF. The CDR3 DNA reads as TGCGCCAGCAGTCGGGGACAGGGGAATTCACCCCTCCACTTT.

V usage is TRBV5-1 and J usage is TRBJ2-2; 11 bases are a match to TRBD1. The CDR3 is 17 residues long. The V segment lost 0 bases and the J segment 7 bases; nucleotides outside the gene matches: 8. The V gene's germline CDR1 is SGHRS and CDR2 YFSETQ. The CDR3 reads CASSLVSGQGAGGELFF. The CDR3 bases are TGCGCCAGCAGCTTGGTGTCCGGACAGGGGGCTGGCGGGGAGCTGTTTTTT.

This chain connects TRBV6-2 or TRBV6-3 to TRBJ1-6, with no clear D. There are 15 residues in the CDR3. The V gene's germline CDR1 is MNHEY and CDR2 SVGEGT. Trimming stripped 4 bases from V and 7 bases from J, with 14 bases between. CDR3 coding DNA: TGTGCCAGCAGTTCTCGGGGAGTGGGGAATTCACCCCTCCACTTT. Translated: CASSSRGVGNSPLHF.

This rearrangement joins TRBV27 to TRBJ2-1; D perhaps matches TRBD2 (7 bases). The CDR3 is made up of 13 amino acids. Germline V gene sequence: CDR1 MNHEY, CDR2 SMNVEV (reference sequence). Trimming stripped 8 bases from V and 5 bases from J, with 13 bases between. The CDR3 DNA reads as TGTGCCAGCGGGAGGGGGGATAACAATGAGCAGTTCTTC. Its protein is CASGRGDNNEQFF.

V is TRBV9 and J is TRBJ2-5, with D uncertain. CDR1 and CDR2 (germline): SGDLS, YYNGEE. CDR3 size: 13 residues. Trimming shortened V by 0 bases and J by 2 bases, and 5 bases separated the two germline ends. The CDR3 loop is CASSVGVQETQYF. CDR3 coding DNA: TGTGCCAGCAGCGTAGGAGTACAAGAGACCCAGTACTTC.

This clone was recorded a few times. The genes are TRBV11-2 and TRBJ2-7; D gene uncertain. Germline V gene data show CDR1 as SGHAT and CDR2 as FQNNGV. CDR3 length: 11 amino acids. Trimming pared 5 bases from V and 2 bases from J, leaving 4 bases between. The CDR3 DNA reads as TGTGCCAGCAGCGGAGCCTACGAGCAGTACTTC. Translating gives CASSGAYEQYF.

The chain couples TRBV2 to TRBJ2-1, with 9 bases matching TRBD1. The germline CDR1 and CDR2 sequences are SNHLY and FYNNEI. Losses at the gene ends were 6 bases for V and 1 base for J; bases not matched to a gene: 1. The CDR3 sequence is 14 residues long. This chain's CDR3 is CASRGQGSYNEQFF. CDR3 bases: TGTGCCAGCAGAGGACAGGGGTCCTACAATGAGCAGTTCTTC.

This sequence joins TRBV27 and TRBJ2-1, with a possible D match to TRBD1 (5 bases). The CDR3 is 15 residues long. Germline V gives CDR1 MNHEY, CDR2 SMNVEV (reference sequence). V lost 3 bases to trimming and J lost 0 bases, with 9 bases between them. CDR3 bases: TGTGCCAGCAGTTTCGTGGGGCCCTCCTACAATGAGCAGTTCTTC. Its translation is CASSFVGPSYNEQFF.

This chain uses TRBV27 with TRBJ1-1; TRBD1 agrees at 7 bases. V gave up 5 bases and J gave up 4 bases; unmatched junction bases: 13. This CDR3 comprises 16 residues. CDR1 and CDR2 from the germline V gene are MNHEY and SMNVEV (reference sequence). CDR3 nucleotide sequence: TGTGCCAGCAGTCTTACACAGACAGGGCGTAGCACTGAAGCTTTCTTT. This sequence encodes CASSLTQTGRSTEAFF.

The chain carries TRBV7-9 and TRBJ2-7, with TRBD1 matching 9 bases. Germline V gene lookup returns CDR1 SEHNR and CDR2 FQNEAQ (reference sequence). The trim removed 7 bases at V and 6 bases at J, leaving 10 bases unmatched. The CDR3 is 14 amino acids. CDR3 bases: TGTGCCAGCATCTTGGGACAGGGAACGCTCGAGCAGTACTTC. This gives the protein CASILGQGTLEQYF.

The V and J genes are TRBV5-1 and TRBJ1-4; 8 bases fit TRBD1. The J segment lost 6 bases and the V segment lost 2 bases, leaving 3 bases of the junction unmatched. There are 14 residues in the CDR3. Germline lookup yields CDR1 SGHRS and CDR2 YFSETQ. CDR3 in amino acids: CASSFETGDEKLFF. CDR3 in DNA: TGCGCCAGCAGCTTCGAGACAGGGGATGAAAAACTGTTTTTT.

The rearrangement uses TRBV9 and TRBJ2-7; tentatively, D is TRBD1 (6 bases). The CDR3 consists of 15 residues. V gave up 0 bases and J gave up 3 bases, with 13 bases separating them. Per germline, CDR1 SGDLS and CDR2 YYNGEE. CDR3 protein: CASSVAYGQNYEQYF. DNA for the CDR3: TGTGCCAGCAGCGTAGCTTACGGACAGAACTACGAGCAGTACTTC.

The rearrangement joins TRBV28 to TRBJ2-3, with TRBD1 identical over 8 bases. Germline V gene lookup returns CDR1 MDHEN and CDR2 SYDVKM. The J segment lost 1 base and the V segment lost 4 bases, leaving 7 bases of the junction unmatched. The CDR3 runs to 16 residues. The CDR3 reads CASSSQPGQGTDTQYF. The CDR3 DNA reads TGTGCCAGCAGTTCGCAACCGGGACAGGGCACAGATACGCAGTATTTT.

The gene calls are TRBV27 and TRBJ2-3; 7 nucleotides agree with TRBD2. Germline V gene lookup returns CDR1 MNHEY and CDR2 SMNVEV (reference sequence). This CDR3 is 17 amino acids long. V lost 2 bases to trimming and J lost 0 bases; unmatched junction nucleotides: 8. The CDR3 DNA follows: TGTGCCAGCAGTTTAAGGGAGCGGGGTACTAGCACAGATACGCAGTATTTT. Residues: CASSLRERGTSTDTQYF.

This clone was detected once. The chain uses TRBV2 and TRBJ1-6, with TRBD1 matching over 8 bases. V shed 2 bases, J shed 7 bases, and the junction held 1 base outside the gene matches. CDR3 length equals 14 residues. The germline V gene encodes CDR1 SNHLY and CDR2 FYNNEI. The CDR3 DNA reads as TGTGCCAGCAGTGAACCAGGGGGCAATTCACCCCTCCACTTT. It specifies CASSEPGGNSPLHF.

The gene calls are TRBV20-1 and TRBJ2-3, with 9 nucleotides matching TRBD2. Germline trimming cut 3 bases from V and 5 bases from J; bases unmatched to any gene: 6. CDR1 and CDR2 (germline): DFQATT, SNEGSKA (reference sequence). This CDR3 has 14 amino acids. The CDR3 region is CSASRLAVGDTQYF. The CDR3, as DNA: TGCAGTGCTAGTCGACTAGCGGTAGGAGATACGCAGTATTTT.

This clone was seen once. This chain links TRBV28 with TRBJ1-6; weak D call: TRBD1 (5 bases). Germline V gives CDR1 MDHEN, CDR2 SYDVKM. The CDR3 covers 16 residues. V lost 5 bases and J 0 bases, leaving 11 bases between the germline ends. The CDR3 DNA is TGTGCCAGCAGTGGGTACAGGAGCTCCTATAATTCACCCCTCCACTTT. The encoded protein is CASSGYRSSYNSPLHF.

The CDR3 reads CASSLLGAGGTDTQYF. For the CDR3, the DNA is TGTGCCAGCAGCTTGCTCGGTGCGGGGGGTACAGATACGCAGTATTTT. The genes are TRBV13 and TRBJ2-3; 8 positions agree with TRBD2. The germline gives CDR1 PRHDT, CDR2 FYEKMQ (reference sequence). This CDR3 has 16 amino acids. Germline trimming cut 3 bases from V and 3 bases from J; bases unmatched to any gene: 8.

The rearrangement joins TRBV15 to TRBJ2-1; D is possibly TRBD1 (5 bases). The CDR3 extends over 18 amino acids. Germline CDR1 is LNHNV and CDR2 is YYDKDF (reference sequence). Trimming left V 0 bases short and J 0 bases short, with 15 bases between. In nucleotides, the CDR3 is TGTGCCACCAGCAGAGATGGTTCGGCCGACAGCTCCTACAATGAGCAGTTCTTC. This sequence encodes CATSRDGSADSSYNEQFF.

This clone was counted once. The rearrangement joins TRBV5-1 to TRBJ2-3; TRBD1 might be the D (5 bases). With 5 bases removed from V and 2 bases from J, the gap between germline ends came to 9 bases. The germline gives CDR1 SGHRS, CDR2 YFSETQ. The length of the CDR3 is 13 residues. CDR3 protein: CASSYRYTDTQYF. Here the CDR3 DNA reads TGCGCCAGCAGTTACAGGTACACAGATACGCAGTATTTT. The full variable domain, with the rest looked up from reference TRBV5-1 and TRBJ2-3, is KAGVTQTPRYLIKTRGQQVTLSCSPISGHRSVSWYQQTPGQGLQFLFEYFSETQRNKGNFPGRFSGRQFSNSRSEMNVSTLELGDSALYLCASSYRYTDTQYFGPGTRLTVL.

About this clone itself: This same CDR3 is encoded by further DNA sequences in the sample. The V call is TRBV29-1, the J call TRBJ2-3; TRBD1 might be the D (5 bases). The CDR3 covers 12 residues. Germline loops: CDR1 SQVTM, CDR2 ANQGSEA. Trimming cost V 0 bases and J 5 bases, with 6 bases left between them. DNA of the CDR3: TGCAGCGTTGAAGATAGGGGAGATACGCAGTATTTT. Translation: CSVEDRGDTQYF.

The gene calls are TRBV9 and TRBJ2-6; TRBD1 matches at 7 bases. The CDR3 sequence is 18 residues long. Germline lookup yields CDR1 SGDLS and CDR2 YYNGEE. The junction had 8 bases not matched to a gene; V was cut back by 2 bases and J by 0 bases. In nucleotides, the CDR3 is TGTGCCAGCAGCGTGTCGACAGGGCAGATCTCTGGGGCCAACGTCCTGACTTTC. This codes for CASSVSTGQISGANVLTF.

This chain uses TRBV10-3 with TRBJ2-3; 10 nucleotides line up with TRBD2. Looked up from germline, CDR1 is ENHRY and CDR2 is SYGVKD. This CDR3 has 13 amino acids. The V segment lost 6 bases and the J segment 5 bases; nucleotides outside the gene matches: 2. The CDR3 loop reads CAIREREGDTQYF. The CDR3 bases are TGTGCCATCAGGGAGCGGGAGGGAGATACGCAGTATTTT.

V is TRBV7-2 and J is TRBJ1-2; 7 nucleotides agree with TRBD1. Germline CDR1 and CDR2: SGHTA and FQGNSA. V trimming: 9 bases; J trimming: 8 bases; junction bases outside the gene matches: 15. The CDR3 length is 14 residues. The CDR3 DNA reads as TGTGCCAGTGATTTTGCAGGGGGTGTGAGGGGCTACACCTTC. Protein product: CASDFAGGVRGYTF.